This is a list of T cell receptor beta chains from one sample in a study of tumor-infiltrating lymphocytes in primary liver carcinoma. TCRdb recomputed calls from the multiplex PCR reads with MiXCR, one row per CDR3 protein. There are over 250,000 distinct CDR3 sequences in the sample; about three fifths occur only once, and approximately 15% lies in the top ten. The sequenced sample was peripheral blood. All receptors derive from a woman in her 30s with primary liver carcinoma and hepatitis B virus infection. Both conserved end residues are part of each CDR3. The order of the fields is J gene, D gene, clone size, V gene, CDR3 protein, CDR3 DNA. A D gene is named only where the DNA matches it firmly. A row's size may be missing; if present it is once, few, many or a size class.

TRBJ2-5 | TRBD1 | - | TRBV6-1 | CASCVTGGWETQYF | TGTGCCAGCTGTGTCACAGGGGGCTGGGAGACCCAGTACTTC
TRBJ1-5 | - | - | TRBV12-3/TRBV12-4 | CASRPGSSWGPHHF | TGTGCCAGCAGACCCGGGTCCTCTTGGGGGCCCCATCATTTT
TRBJ2-7 | TRBD2 | few | TRBV5-6 | CASSGGLAGGHTDEQYF | TGTGCCAGCAGCGGAGGACTAGCAGGAGGACACACAGACGAGCAGTACTTC
TRBJ1-2 | - | - | TRBV12-3/TRBV12-4 | CASSPGGFYGYIF | TGTGCCAGCAGCCCCGGGGGGTTCTATGGCTACATCTTC
TRBJ2-1 | - | - | TRBV7-8 | CASSLRLAQAGRYNEQFF | TGTGCCAGCAGCTTACGTCTAGCCCAGGCGGGGAGATACAATGAGCAGTTCTTC
TRBJ1-2 | - | - | TRBV14 | CTNSQVGTANYGYTF | TGTACCAACAGCCAAGTTGGGACGGCGAACTATGGCTACACCTTC
TRBJ2-1 | - | - | TRBV12-3/TRBV12-4 | CASSLRRLGGNEQFF | TGTGCCAGCAGTCTCAGAAGACTGGGCGGCAATGAGCAGTTCTTC
TRBJ2-7 | - | - | TRBV2 | CASGLLGQGRDQYF | TGTGCCAGCGGCCTTTTGGGGCAGGGAAGGGATCAGTACTTC
TRBJ2-2 | - | - | TRBV7-9 | CASSSREAGELFF | TGTGCTAGCAGCTCCAGGGAAGCCGGGGAGCTGTTTTTT
TRBJ2-1 | - | once | TRBV11-1 | CASSPCSSEIYNEQFF | TGTGCCAGCAGCCCATGCAGTAGCGAGATCTACAATGAGCAGTTCTTC
TRBJ2-3 | TRBD2 | - | TRBV6-1 | CASRPPGLVFDTQYF | TGTGCCAGCAGGCCTCCGGGACTAGTTTTTGATACGCAGTATTTT
TRBJ2-2 | - | - | TRBV4-3 | CACSQDELLHGDTGELFF | TGCGCCTGCAGCCAAGATGAACTCCTACACGGGGACACCGGGGAGCTGTTTTTT
TRBJ2-2 | - | - | TRBV12-3/TRBV12-4 | CASSPRRNTGEPFF | TGTGCCAGCAGTCCCAGGAGAAACACCGGGGAGCCGTTTTTT
TRBJ2-5 | - | - | TRBV6-1 | CASRPPRWAHGTQYF | TGTGCCAGCAGGCCCCCCCGGTGGGCCCACGGGACCCAGTACTTC
TRBJ2-2 | - | - | TRBV4-3 | CASSQDRAGGELFF | TGCGCCAGCAGCCAAGACAGGGCCGGCGGGGAGCTGTTTTTT
TRBJ1-5 | - | once | TRBV11-2 | CVSGLGGNQPQHF | TGTGTCAGCGGCTTAGGGGGCAATCAGCCCCAGCATTTT
TRBJ2-2 | - | - | TRBV11-2 | CASSRTTRLESGELLF | TGTGCCAGCAGCCGTACCACACGGCTAGAGTCCGGGGAGCTGTTATTT
TRBJ1-6 | - | - | TRBV11-2 | CASSGPGSLNSHLHF | TGTGCCAGCAGCGGACCCGGGAGCCTTAATTCACACCTCCACTTT
TRBJ1-2 | TRBD1 | many | TRBV29-1 | CSVVVRGGVYGYTF | TGCAGCGTTGTTGTAAGAGGGGGCGTCTATGGCTACACCTTC
TRBJ2-1 | - | - | TRBV12-3/TRBV12-4 | CASSFGGRRDEQFF | TGTGCCAGCAGTTTTGGTGGGAGGCGCGATGAGCAGTTCTTC
TRBJ2-1 | TRBD2 | - | TRBV7-2 | CASSLSRTSGYNEQFF | TGTGCCAGCAGCTTATCTCGGACTAGCGGGTACAATGAGCAGTTCTTC
TRBJ2-3 | - | many | TRBV12-3/TRBV12-4 | CASSPRTDTQYF | TGTGCCAGCAGTCCCCGCACAGATACGCAGTATTTT
TRBJ2-1 | TRBD1 | - | TRBV11-2 | CASNIRGMSFF | TGTGCCAGCAACATCAGGGGGATGTCGTTCTTC
TRBJ2-4 | - | - | TRBV11-2 | CANSSGWAGRAKNIQYF | TGTGCCAACAGCTCGGGGTGGGCAGGAAGAGCCAAAAACATTCAGTACTTC
TRBJ2-3 | - | many | TRBV11-2 | CASSLGSTDTQYF | TGTGCCAGCAGTCTCGGGAGCACAGATACGCAGTATTTT
TRBJ2-5 | - | - | TRBV12-3/TRBV12-4 | CAMLLLQTQYF | TGTGCCATGTTACTCCTTCAGACCCAGTACTTC
TRBJ1-1 | - | - | TRBV6-2/TRBV6-3 | CASSYLRGGTETFF | TGTGCCAGCAGTTACCTCCGTGGAGGCACTGAAACTTTCTTT
TRBJ2-7 | TRBD2 | - | TRBV7-9 | CASSIAGTSGSYEQYF | TGTGCCAGCAGCATTGCCGGGACTAGTGGGTCATACGAGCAGTACTTC
TRBJ1-4 | TRBD1 | many | TRBV6-6 | CASSLPQGATANEKLFF | TGTGCCAGCAGCCTCCCTCAGGGGGCGACGGCTAATGAAAAACTGTTTTTT
TRBJ1-1 | TRBD1 | many | TRBV11-1 | CASSLTGDRLKPFF | TGTGCCAGCAGCCTTACGGGGGACAGGCTAAAACCTTTCTTT
TRBJ2-7 | - | - | TRBV4-2 | CASSQGLGDYEQYF | TGTGCCAGCAGCCAAGGATTAGGTGACTACGAGCAGTACTTC
TRBJ2-7 | - | - | TRBV11-2 | CASSLAWGGAHEQYF | TGTGCCAGCAGCTTAGCCTGGGGGGGGGCCCACGAGCAGTACTTC
TRBJ2-7 | - | once | TRBV5-5 | CTSKISPRGDYEQYF | TGTACTAGCAAAATTTCCCCCCGGGGAGACTACGAGCAGTACTTC
TRBJ2-1 | - | many | TRBV29-1 | CSVDRTRNEQFF | TGCAGCGTTGACCGGACCCGTAATGAGCAGTTCTTC
TRBJ2-5 | TRBD2 | many | TRBV12-3/TRBV12-4 | CASSMRLGAGFETQYF | TGTGCCAGCAGCATGAGACTAGGAGCGGGATTTGAGACCCAGTACTTC